The clone carrying this T cell receptor (beta chain) was observed at least ten times. This entry comes from a study of T-cell reconstitution after alpha-beta-depleted transplantation in children. This sample's TCRbeta library carried unique molecular identifier barcodes. TCRdb re-derived calls from the PCR reads in MiXCR, one entry per CDR3 protein. This sample has hundreds of thousands of distinct CDR3 sequences; roughly 13% occur once, and the top ten carry over 2%. The sample was PBMCs, mostly from graft donor cells, taken 360 days after TCRalphabeta/CD19-depleted stem cell transplant. The sequence derives from a male patient younger than 18 who had a stem cell transplant for acute myeloid leukemia, so the T cells may come from the graft donor.

CDR3 region: CSARDWRGGEEKLFF. In DNA form, the CDR3 reads TGCAGTGCTAGAGATTGGAGGGGGGGAGAGGAAAAACTGTTTTTT. The chain uses TRBV20-1 and TRBJ1-4; possible D gene TRBD1, 6 bases. Germline V CDR1 and CDR2: DFQATT, SNEGSKA (reference sequence). This CDR3 region has 15 residues. Trimming took 0 bases from V and 8 from J, leaving 16 bases between them.